Each of the 12 T cell receptor beta chains below was sequenced from the same sample in a study of blood T cell repertoires in COVID-19 (dated by TCRdb to the early 2020s). The receptor library was made with the immunoSEQ multiplex PCR assay. TCRdb carries this immuneACCESS record with in-frame sequences only. Its versions omit some clonotypes, under half of them owing to an unresolved V gene in the studies checked, with the rest unexplained. For this sample there are under 250,000 clones; approximately 80% appear just once. About 1.3% of the sample goes to the ten largest clones. Sequencing input: PBMCs or T cells enriched from blood (not recorded which). The receptor set was obtained from a woman in her 40s with acute COVID-19.

The chain has TRBV19 and TRBJ2-2; unclear D gene. Germline loops: CDR1 LNHDA, CDR2 SQIVND (reference sequence). Deletions cut 3 bases from V and 1 base from J, with 9 bases between. CDR3 length: 15 residues. This chain's CDR3 is CASSIQTLNTGELFF. The CDR3 region has the DNA TGTGCCAGTAGTATTCAGACATTGAACACCGGGGAGCTGTTTTTT. Based on the CDR3 plus reference TRBV19 and TRBJ2-2, the full variable domain is DGGITQSPKYLFRKEGQNVTLSCEQNLNHDAMYWYRQDPGQGLRLIYYSQIVNDFQKGDIAEGYSVSREKKESFPLTVTSAQKNPTAFYLCASSIQTLNTGELFFGEGSRLTVL.

The chain couples TRBV20-1 to TRBJ1-1; D unclear. Germline V gene lookup returns CDR1 DFQATT and CDR2 SNEGSKA (reference sequence). This CDR3 contains 10 residues. Deletions cut 3 bases from V and 8 bases from J, with 7 bases between. The CDR3 loop is CSASRAEAFF. CDR3 nucleotides: TGCAGTGCTAGTCGAGCCGAAGCTTTCTTT.

The chain couples TRBV3-1 (or the pseudogene TRBV3-2) to TRBJ2-7, with D unresolved. The length of the CDR3 is 14 residues. The V end was cut by 5 bases, the J end by 0 bases, with 11 bases between. From germline, CDR1 is LGHDT and CDR2 YNNKEL (reference sequence). DNA of the CDR3: TGTGCCAGCAGCGCACTCTATAGCTCCTACGAGCAGTACTTC. Translated, it gives CASSALYSSYEQYF.

The chain uses TRBV6-5 and TRBJ1-1; 7 positions agree with TRBD1. Germline loops: CDR1 MNHEY, CDR2 SVGAGI. CDR3 length equals 13 residues. The ends lost 6 bases at V and 11 bases at J; junction bases unmatched: 12. CDR3 sequence: CASSPDREVDAFF. CDR3 nucleotide sequence: TGTGCCAGCAGCCCCGACAGGGAAGTAGACGCTTTCTTT.

The chain couples TRBV21-1 to TRBJ1-2; the D segment call TRBD1 is taken from the table without a DNA check. TRBV21-1 is a pseudogene segment. The CDR3 totals 15 residues. The CDR3 region has the DNA TGTGCCAGCATCAAGGGAGCAGGGGGCAATGAAGGCTACACCTTC. The encoded protein is CASIKGAGGNEGYTF.

This chain links TRBV6-5 with TRBJ2-5, with D perhaps TRBD2 (6 bases). There are 13 residues in the CDR3. CDR1 and CDR2 from the germline V gene are MNHEY and SVGAGI. With 5 bases removed from V and 5 bases from J, the gap between germline ends came to 12 bases. CDR3 residues: CASSHRDWETQYF. The CDR3 nucleotides read TGTGCCAGCAGTCACCGGGACTGGGAGACCCAGTACTTC.

A remark on this clone: Other DNA variants within this sample encode the same CDR3. The rearrangement joins TRBV7-2 to TRBJ2-5, with D possibly matching TRBD2 (5 bases). The germline V and J ends were trimmed by 3 bases and 5 bases, with 13 bases remaining between them. In germline, CDR1 is SGHTA, CDR2 FQGNSA. The CDR3 runs 14 residues. The CDR3 nucleotides read TGTGCCAGCAGCTTGGCGGGCACGGGGGAGACCCAGTACTTC. Encoded protein: CASSLAGTGETQYF.

V gene TRBV12-3 or TRBV12-4 combines with J gene TRBJ2-1; D might be TRBD1 (5 bases). The CDR3 loop spans 13 amino acids. V lost 5 bases, J lost 8 bases, and 13 bases lay in between. The CDR3 loop reads CASSQGARYEQFF. The CDR3 DNA is TGTGCCAGCAGTCAGGGTGCTCGGTATGAGCAGTTCTTC.

V and J are TRBV2 and TRBJ1-1; D is ambiguous. The CDR3 contains 13 residues. V lost 2 bases, J lost 9 bases, and 13 bases lay in between. CDR1 and CDR2 from the germline V gene are SNHLY and FYNNEI. In DNA form, the CDR3 reads TGTGCCAGCAGTGAATTGTCCCCTGGGCAAGCTTTCTTT. Protein sequence: CASSELSPGQAFF.

The chain employs TRBV12-2 and TRBJ2-1; the table assigns TRBD2, which was not confirmed against the DNA. TRBV12-2 is a pseudogene. This CDR3 is 16 amino acids long. DNA for the CDR3: TGTGCAAGTCGCTGCCTTAAGCCGAGCTCCTACAATGAGCAGTTCTTC. It is translated as CASRCLKPSSYNEQFF.

The gene calls are TRBV3-1 (or the pseudogene TRBV3-2) and TRBJ1-1; 7 bases align to TRBD1. Germline V gene data show CDR1 as LGHDT and CDR2 as YNNKEL (reference sequence). The CDR3 sequence is 15 residues long. Unmatched junction bases numbered 7, after V lost 5 bases and J lost 1 base. CDR3 nucleotide sequence: TGTGCCAGCAGCTCCTACAGGGGACAGAACACTGAAGCTTTCTTT. It specifies CASSSYRGQNTEAFF.

This chain connects TRBV3-1 (or the pseudogene TRBV3-2) to TRBJ1-4, with a tentative D call TRBD1 (5 bases). Trimming removed 1 base from V and 12 bases from J, with 9 bases in between. Germline-derived CDR1 and CDR2 are LGHDT and YNNKEL (reference sequence). The CDR3 is 12 amino acids. CDR3 in DNA: TGTGCCAGCAGCCAAGTACGGGGGGAACTGTTTTTT. This encodes CASSQVRGELFF.